These T cell receptor beta chains were read from a single sample in a study of T cells in Graves' hyperthyroidism and ophthalmopathy. TCRdb reanalysed the multiplex PCR reads using MiXCR and keeps one entry per CDR3 protein. The sample lists around 540,000 distinct CDR3 sequences; more than 15% were seen once. Sequencing was done on a sample of blood. Source of these receptors: a woman aged 25 to 45 with Graves' ophthalmopathy. Both conserved end residues are part of each CDR3. D genes are given only for firm matches. Size is omitted from some rows. Given values are once, few, many or a class for expanded clones.

d_call: TRBD2
j_call: TRBJ2-7
clone_size: few
v_call: TRBV28
cdr3_length: 15
cdr3_nt: TGTGCCAGCAGTTTAGGTGGGAGGGCCTACTACGAGCAGTACTTC
cdr3_aa: CASSLGGRAYYEQYF

d_call: NA
j_call: TRBJ1-1
clone_size: many
v_call: TRBV18
cdr3_length: 14
cdr3_nt: TGTGCCAGCTCACAAGCTACAGGGCACACTGAAGCTTTCTTT
cdr3_aa: CASSQATGHTEAFF

d_call: NA
j_call: TRBJ1-2
clone_size: many
v_call: TRBV2
cdr3_length: 13
cdr3_nt: TGTGCCACCCTCCGAGGCTCAAACTATGGCTACACCTTC
cdr3_aa: CATLRGSNYGYTF

d_call: NA
j_call: TRBJ1-5
clone_size: NA
v_call: TRBV15
cdr3_length: 16
cdr3_nt: TGTGCCACCAGCAGAGATAGGCAGGTGGTCAATCAGCCCCAGCATTTT
cdr3_aa: CATSRDRQVVNQPQHF

d_call: NA
j_call: TRBJ2-7
clone_size: many
v_call: TRBV11-2
cdr3_length: 12
cdr3_nt: TGTGCCAGCAGCTTAAACCCACGCGAGCAGTACTTC
cdr3_aa: CASSLNPREQYF

d_call: TRBD2
j_call: TRBJ2-5
clone_size: NA
v_call: TRBV29-1
cdr3_length: 16
cdr3_nt: TGCAGTAACGGGGGGACTAGCGGGAGCTCCATCGAGACCCAGTACTTC
cdr3_aa: CSNGGTSGSSIETQYF

d_call: TRBD1
j_call: TRBJ2-7
clone_size: many
v_call: TRBV11-2
cdr3_length: 13
cdr3_nt: TGTGCCAGCAGCTCGCAGACAGGGGTCGAGCAGTACTTC
cdr3_aa: CASSSQTGVEQYF

d_call: TRBD1
j_call: TRBJ2-6
clone_size: NA
v_call: TRBV4-3
cdr3_length: 16
cdr3_nt: TGCGCCAGCAGCCAGAGAGGGGGCCCTGGGGCCAACGTCCTGACTTTC
cdr3_aa: CASSQRGGPGANVLTF

d_call: TRBD1
j_call: TRBJ2-5
clone_size: NA
v_call: TRBV5-6
cdr3_length: 15
cdr3_nt: TGTGCCAGCAGCGTACCGGGACAGCCACAAGAGACCCAGTACTTC
cdr3_aa: CASSVPGQPQETQYF

d_call: NA
j_call: TRBJ2-1
clone_size: many
v_call: TRBV2
cdr3_length: 12
cdr3_nt: TGTGCCAGCAGGGGGGATCATAATGAGCAGTTCTTC
cdr3_aa: CASRGDHNEQFF

d_call: TRBD2
j_call: TRBJ2-7
clone_size: few
v_call: TRBV29-1
cdr3_length: 12
cdr3_nt: TGCAGCGTTGAGCGGGGGTCGGGCGAGCAGTACTTC
cdr3_aa: CSVERGSGEQYF

d_call: NA
j_call: TRBJ2-2
clone_size: NA
v_call: TRBV7-3
cdr3_length: 13
cdr3_nt: TGTGCCAGCAGCCCGTCAATTGGGGGGGAGCTGTTTTTT
cdr3_aa: CASSPSIGGELFF

d_call: NA
j_call: TRBJ2-1
clone_size: many
v_call: TRBV28
cdr3_length: 10
cdr3_nt: TGTGCCAGCAGTGCGAATGAGCAGTTCTTC
cdr3_aa: CASSANEQFF

d_call: NA
j_call: TRBJ1-5
clone_size: NA
v_call: TRBV7-8
cdr3_length: 15
cdr3_nt: TGTGCCAGCAGAGGGGGGGCTGTGGGCAATCAGCCCCAGCATTTT
cdr3_aa: CASRGGAVGNQPQHF

d_call: TRBD2
j_call: TRBJ2-3
clone_size: NA
v_call: TRBV2
cdr3_length: 17
cdr3_nt: TGTGCCAGCCGACGAAGGGCTAGCGGGATCCGCACAGATACGCAGTATTTT
cdr3_aa: CASRRRASGIRTDTQYF

d_call: TRBD1
j_call: TRBJ2-5
clone_size: NA
v_call: TRBV30
cdr3_length: 14
cdr3_nt: TGTGCCTGGAGTAGGACAGGGTTACAAGAGACCCAGTACTTC
cdr3_aa: CAWSRTGLQETQYF

d_call: TRBD2
j_call: TRBJ2-1
clone_size: NA
v_call: TRBV13
cdr3_length: 15
cdr3_nt: TGTGCCAGCAGCCTTTGGACTAGCGGGAACAATGAGCAGTTCTTC
cdr3_aa: CASSLWTSGNNEQFF

d_call: NA
j_call: TRBJ2-1
clone_size: NA
v_call: TRBV5-6
cdr3_length: 17
cdr3_nt: TGTGCCAGCAGCTTGGTTTTTAGGGCGGGGTCCTACAATGAGCAGTTCTTC
cdr3_aa: CASSLVFRAGSYNEQFF

d_call: NA
j_call: TRBJ2-7
clone_size: many
v_call: TRBV5-1
cdr3_length: 14
cdr3_nt: TGCGCCAGCAGCTTGATTCGGGGTTCCTACGAGCAGTACTTC
cdr3_aa: CASSLIRGSYEQYF

d_call: NA
j_call: TRBJ1-2
clone_size: many
v_call: TRBV30
cdr3_length: 16
cdr3_nt: TGTGCCTGGAGAGGATACAGGGAGGGTAATAACTATGGCTACACCTTC
cdr3_aa: CAWRGYREGNNYGYTF

d_call: NA
j_call: TRBJ1-5
clone_size: few
v_call: TRBV7-9
cdr3_length: 15
cdr3_nt: TGTGCCAGCAGCTCGGGGTCATATGGCAATCAGCCCCAGCATTTT
cdr3_aa: CASSSGSYGNQPQHF